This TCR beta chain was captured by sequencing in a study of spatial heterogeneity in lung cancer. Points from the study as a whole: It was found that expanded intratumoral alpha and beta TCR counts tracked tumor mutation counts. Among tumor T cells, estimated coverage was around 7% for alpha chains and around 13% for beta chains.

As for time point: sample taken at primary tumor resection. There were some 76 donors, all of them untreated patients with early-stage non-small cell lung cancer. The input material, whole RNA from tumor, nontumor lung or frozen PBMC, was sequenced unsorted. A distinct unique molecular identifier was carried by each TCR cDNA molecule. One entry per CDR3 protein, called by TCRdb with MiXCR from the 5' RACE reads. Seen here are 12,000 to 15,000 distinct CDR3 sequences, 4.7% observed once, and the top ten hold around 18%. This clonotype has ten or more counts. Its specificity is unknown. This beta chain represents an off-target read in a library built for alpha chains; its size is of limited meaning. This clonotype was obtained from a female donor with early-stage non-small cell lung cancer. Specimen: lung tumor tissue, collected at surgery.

For the CDR3, the DNA is TGTGCCAGCAATTACAACGCCGGAGGGGAAAAACTGTTTTTT. This codes for CASNYNAGGEKLFF. The rearrangement links TRBV2 to TRBJ1-4; D is ambiguous. Per germline, CDR1 SNHLY and CDR2 FYNNEI. The CDR3 consists of 14 residues. V gave up 7 bases and J gave up 8 bases, with 17 bases separating them. The full variable domain, in which reference TRBV2 and TRBJ1-4 provide the parts outside the CDR3, is EPEVTQTPSHQVTQMGQEVILRCVPISNHLYFYWYRQILGQKVEFLVSFYNNEISEKSEIFDDQFSVERPDGSNFTLKIRSTKLEDSAMYFCASNYNAGGEKLFFGSGTQLSVL.